The T cell receptor (beta chain) under discussion was sequenced for a study of cytomegalovirus exposure and HLA in healthy donors. Study-level results: Some V segments, TRBV6-2 and TRBV6-3 among them, were indistinguishable and were therefore excluded. The authors later found most CMV-associated TCR beta chains appeared HLA-restricted.

In the case of this clone: Its antigen is currently unknown.

Unmatched junction bases numbered 8, after V lost 4 bases and J lost 7 bases. CDR1 is LGHNA, CDR2 YSLEER, per germline. The CDR3 spans 16 residues. This PCR relied on a set of 60 Vbeta primers and 13 Jbeta primers. Assay: immunoSEQ multiplex PCR; the TCRdb copy retains only in-frame clones and omits some. The profile shows 140,000 or so clones, just over 65% of them singletons. The chain links TRBV4-3 to TRBJ2-3, with 13 bases fitting TRBD2. The material sequenced was PBMCs. The TCR originated in a woman aged 55-75 years in good health and CMV-seronegative. The chain's CDR3 is CASSRRLAGGGNTQYF. The CDR3 DNA sequence: TGCGCCAGCAGCCGACGACTAGCGGGGGGCGGGAATACGCAGTATTTT.